These T cell receptor beta chains were read from a single sample in a study of blood T cell repertoires in COVID-19. The method was immunoSEQ multiplex PCR; TCRdb's version includes in-frame clones alone and lacks a portion of them. The table includes fewer than 60,000 clones, more than 80% detected once. Sequenced material: peripheral blood. Source of these receptors: a man aged 55 to 70 with acute or convalescent COVID-19. The conserved cysteine and the conserved F or W are not part of the CDR3 here.

V: TRBV5-1; J: TRBJ2-1; CDR3: ASSLQKTSGRPTEQF
V: TRBV6-5; J: TRBJ1-5; CDR3: ASSYPTGGGQPQH
V: TRBV28; J: TRBJ2-6; CDR3: ASSLWASGANVLT
V: TRBV19; J: TRBJ2-2; CDR3: ASSSREAPGELF
V: TRBV11-2; J: TRBJ1-3; CDR3: ASSPRTGGMSGNTIY
V: TRBV28; J: TRBJ1-4; CDR3: ASSPGATNEKLF
V: TRBV2; J: TRBJ2-7; CDR3: ASSESSGRIEQY
V: TRBV5-1; J: TRBJ2-7; CDR3: ASSSTGPRYEQY
V: TRBV9; J: TRBJ2-3; CDR3: ASSGQGTPTGDTQY
V: TRBV5-4; J: TRBJ1-3; CDR3: ASSLDPQASGNTIY
V: TRBV6-2/TRBV6-3; J: TRBJ2-2; CDR3: ASSSLLGGGTGELF
V: TRBV5-1; J: TRBJ1-2; CDR3: ASSLEGHGGYT
V: TRBV4-1; J: TRBJ1-2; CDR3: ASSQDDRGYGYT
V: TRBV2; J: TRBJ1-5; CDR3: ASSTGFYDNQPQH
V: TRBV10-3; J: TRBJ1-1; CDR3: AISGTGNTEAF
V: TRBV24-1; J: TRBJ1-2; CDR3: ATSDPGQGSDGYT
V: TRBV28; J: TRBJ2-2; CDR3: ASLQGGNTGELF
V: TRBV9; J: TRBJ1-3; CDR3: ASSVEGPVGNTIY
V: TRBV28; J: TRBJ2-1; CDR3: ASSLGTSGRSHEQF
V: TRBV5-4; J: TRBJ2-1; CDR3: ASSSGGTGVGNEQF
V: TRBV6-5; J: TRBJ2-1; CDR3: ASSPPGLAVSKQF
V: TRBV5-4; J: TRBJ1-6; CDR3: ASSPTQDRRDSPLH
V: TRBV19; J: TRBJ1-6; CDR3: ASGSGTGGYSPLH
V: TRBV10-3; J: TRBJ2-6; CDR3: AIKDWASGANVLT
V: TRBV28; J: TRBJ2-7; CDR3: ASRGVWGQGRRESYEQY
V: TRBV24-1; J: TRBJ1-3; CDR3: ATSDSATGSSGNTIY
V: TRBV12-5; J: TRBJ2-1; CDR3: ASGGLLNEQF
V: TRBV5-1; J: TRBJ2-5; CDR3: ASSLSTGVGQETQY
V: TRBV2; J: TRBJ1-1; CDR3: ASRGGGAITEAF
V: TRBV7-9; J: TRBJ1-1; CDR3: ASSLGTGYEAF
V: TRBV11-3; J: TRBJ2-1; CDR3: ASSPGQGTGEQF
V: TRBV7-9; J: TRBJ2-1; CDR3: ASSYNYNEQF
V: TRBV28; J: TRBJ1-3; CDR3: ASSSPDRASGNTIY
V: TRBV6-4; J: TRBJ2-7; CDR3: ASSADRSSYEQY
V: TRBV7-9; J: TRBJ2-7; CDR3: ASSWVTGTYSYEQY
V: TRBV7-2; J: TRBJ2-3; CDR3: ASSAIAGAADTQY
V: TRBV7-3; J: TRBJ2-1; CDR3: ASSRTSGANEQF
V: TRBV7-2; J: TRBJ2-5; CDR3: ASSLMGRGEETQY
V: TRBV5-4; J: TRBJ2-5; CDR3: ASSWGGLAGGEQETQY
V: TRBV6-5; J: TRBJ2-7; CDR3: ASSYSGVRGSYEQY
V: TRBV5-1; J: TRBJ2-5; CDR3: ASSWLPGQGLSRETQY
V: TRBV29-1; J: TRBJ1-3; CDR3: SVNSGGGNTIY
V: TRBV19; J: TRBJ1-2; CDR3: ASSTTSGGSGGYT
V: TRBV3-1/TRBV3-2; J: TRBJ1-1; CDR3: ASSQGDYTEAF
V: TRBV24-1; J: TRBJ2-6; CDR3: ATSDPTGGSFSGANVLT
V: TRBV18; J: TRBJ1-2; CDR3: ASSPEARYGYT
V: TRBV12-3/TRBV12-4; J: TRBJ1-1; CDR3: ASSFGESTEAF
V: TRBV9; J: TRBJ1-2; CDR3: ASSAILGQGGLGYT
V: TRBV9; J: TRBJ2-5; CDR3: ASSVDGGGSETQY
V: TRBV27; J: TRBJ2-3; CDR3: ASSTLAGGTDTQY
V: TRBV6-5; J: TRBJ2-1; CDR3: ASNKGTSGYNEQF
V: TRBV27; J: TRBJ2-2; CDR3: ASSLKTGSVVGELF
V: TRBV7-9; J: TRBJ1-2; CDR3: ASSLNPGEDINYGYT
V: TRBV12-3/TRBV12-4; J: TRBJ1-5; CDR3: ASSLKSQPQH
V: TRBV7-2; J: TRBJ2-7; CDR3: ASSSLDRSYEQY
V: TRBV6-1; J: TRBJ2-7; CDR3: ASSEVPGGQYEQY
V: TRBV7-2; J: TRBJ2-3; CDR3: ASTSRGTDTQY
V: TRBV4-1; J: TRBJ2-1; CDR3: ASSQGSAASYNEQF
V: TRBV28; J: TRBJ1-2; CDR3: ASCPKWRFLVGYT
V: TRBV5-4; J: TRBJ1-1; CDR3: ASSRQENTEAF